This T cell receptor beta chain was sequenced in a study of cytomegalovirus exposure and HLA in healthy donors. About the study: Sequencing of around 200 million T cells in an earlier analysis found 100 million to 140 million unique TCR beta sequences. Study findings and constraints: Previously analyzed data showed that most TCR beta V segments were productive at a frequency of about 90% or about 30%. Later work found that TCR association rates differed between HLA loci; DRB1 had the most and HLA-C the fewest.

About this clone itself: Its matching antigen is unknown.

Amplification used 60 Vbeta primers and 13 Jbeta primers. Under the authors' procedure: Around 11 million shared chains were among the approximately 87 million unique TCR beta chains that a later analysis counted. TCRdb's copy holds only in-frame clones and misses some; the assay was immunoSEQ multiplex PCR. That table gives V, J and clone size, and the DNA gave D and trimming. The sample has approximately 32,000 clones, approximately 80% seen once. The ends were cut back, 7 bases at V and 4 bases at J, with 17 bases in the middle. The CDR3 runs 15 residues. From germline, CDR1 is MDHEN and CDR2 SYDVKM.

This TCR derives from a woman under 30 in good health and CMV-seronegative. The sample was PBMCs. V gene TRBV28 combines with J gene TRBJ1-3, with a weak D call TRBD1 (5 bases). The CDR3 sequence is CASKGVQRGGNTIYF. The CDR3 DNA is TGTGCCAGCAAAGGAGTTCAAAGGGGCGGAAACACCATATATTTT. The full variable domain, completed using reference TRBV28 and TRBJ1-3, is DVKVTQSSRYLVKRTGEKVFLECVQDMDHENMFWYRQDPGLGLRLIYFSYDVKMKEKGDIPEGYSVSREKKERFSLILESASTNQTSMYLCASKGVQRGGNTIYFGEGSWLTVV.